This T cell receptor beta chain was retrieved from a study of neurological immune-mediated disorders. The CDR3 sequence is 14 residues long. V lost 4 bases and J lost 0, with 8 bases in between. CDR1 SGHRS and CDR2 YFSETQ come from the germline V gene. This clonotype was counted many times. Its specificity is unknown. Study results and limitations: The multiple sclerosis repertoire cluster was not associated with any clinical or MRI feature. The highest TCR clonal expansion occurred in HTLV-1-associated myelopathy; multiple sclerosis fell below healthy controls.

Using its own MiXCR run on the 5' RACE reads, TCRdb lists one record per CDR3 protein. The sample has some 89,000 distinct CDR3 sequences, about 4.5% seen once. Regarding time point: longitudinal time-point 3. The unsorted libraries were prepared from 2 million PBMCs (stored at -80 C). The chain recombines TRBV5-1 with TRBJ1-3; D possibly corresponds to TRBD1 (5 bases). Sequenced sample: PBMCs. The sequence derives from a woman in her sixties or seventies with multiple sclerosis. The CDR3 loop reads CASSGGLSGNTIYF. CDR3 nucleotide sequence: TGCGCCAGCAGCGGGGGACTCTCTGGAAACACCATATATTTT. The full variable domain, in which reference TRBV5-1 and TRBJ1-3 provide the parts outside the CDR3, is KAGVTQTPRYLIKTRGQQVTLSCSPISGHRSVSWYQQTPGQGLQFLFEYFSETQRNKGNFPGRFSGRQFSNSRSEMNVSTLELGDSALYLCASSGGLSGNTIYFGEGSWLTVV.